This T cell receptor (beta chain) was documented in a study of cytomegalovirus exposure and HLA in healthy donors. Study conclusions and caveats: Accurate HLA-A and HLA-B prediction from TCR beta sequences was reported for most subjects. Sequencing had likely introduced a cluster of highly shared sequence variants as an artifact. Earlier analysis found most TCR beta V segments productive about 87% or about 30% of the time. Highest at DRB1 and lowest at HLA-C, TCR association rates differed among HLA loci in a later analysis.

CDR3 length: 13 residues. Germline V lookup: CDR1 SGHRS, CDR2 YFSETQ. Between the trimmed V and J ends, which lost 6 bases and 4 bases, there was a span of 13 bases. The PCR was carried out with 60 Vbeta primers and 13 Jbeta primers. TCRdb keeps only in-frame clones here, not all; method: immunoSEQ multiplex PCR. The profile shows about 85,000 clones, 80% of them singletons. A note on this clone: No antigen is known for it.

The gene calls are TRBV5-1 and TRBJ2-5, with D perhaps TRBD2 (6 bases). Sequenced sample: PBMCs. This clonotype originated in a man aged 45 to 65 in good health and CMV-seropositive. Here the CDR3 DNA reads TGCGCCAGCACGCGGAGTAGCGGAGAGACCCAGTACTTC. It specifies CASTRSSGETQYF.